This TCR beta chain was recovered during a study of blood T cell repertoires in COVID-19 (TCRdb year 2020). About the full investigation: Samples from collaborators originated in the United States, Italy and Spain and spanned both the acute and convalescent phases of COVID-19. Sample metadata almost always included a de-identified subject ID, COVID-19 status, age in years and sex. The prospective study material was composed of cDNA or gDNA derived from T cells, B-cell-depleted T cells, or PBMCs. Subjects who had been exposed to COVID-19, were actively infected with it, or had recovered from it provided the deeply sampled blood TCRbeta repertoires that made up the dataset. HLA class I and class II types, where available, came from metadata supplied by the sample provider rather than from assay-based typing. Samples were obtained from the ongoing ImmuneRACE study (first 160 participants) and from over 1,000 subjects provided by 6 global collaborators. The repertoires were made available in a free public database intended to serve as a resource for research on the immune response to SARS-CoV-2.

Samples from volunteer blood donors who had recovered from COVID-19 were contributed by a second Seattle source. Whole blood was collected in K2EDTA tubes by collaborating institutions according to the institutions' own protocols. For TCRbeta analysis, collaborators shipped samples in one of three forms: frozen whole blood, isolated PBMCs, or DNA extracted from either of those sample types. General findings and caveats noted by the study authors: The amount of clinical and demographic metadata varied by source and participant and was provided uncurated.

As regards this clone: The antigen this receptor binds is unknown. Nothing much larger sits one base from this clone, and base qualities are not available.

TCRbeta CDR3 regions were amplified from genomic DNA using the immunoSEQ Assay, a bias-controlled multiplex PCR. In the original analysis: Nucleated cell counts per sample were estimated from amplification of reference gene primers within the assay. Sequence reads were collapsed and filtered to measure the absolute abundance of every unique TCRbeta CDR3 rearrangement. For each sample, productive Simpson clonality was calculated as the square root of Simpson's diversity index over productive rearrangements. In its TCRdb copy, this immuneACCESS table keeps in-frame sequences only and misses some clones. Where compared with another copy, unresolved V genes explain less than half of these, and the others have no known cause. That table is the source of V, J and clone size, and D and trimming were worked out from the DNA. The sample records about 220,000 clones, roughly 85% of which are singletons. The ten largest clones take up over 2% of the sample.

Spanning cysteine to phenylalanine, the CDR3 consists of 15 amino acids. Of the read, only the CDR3 DNA is kept; its 45 bases are in frame from base 1. V ends up 4 bases short and J 3 bases short, with an unmatched junction base count of 9. Sequences LGHDT (CDR1) and YNNKEL (CDR2) are obtained from the germline V gene (reference sequence). The sequence came from a man aged 25-45 years who had recovered from COVID-19. The sequence links TRBV3-1 (or the pseudogene TRBV3-2) to TRBJ2-7, with 7 bases aligning to TRBD1. The specimen was peripheral blood. At the DNA level, the sequence is TGTGCCAGCAGCCCCCACCCCACAGGGGTCTACGAGCAGTACTTC. Translated, it gives CASSPHPTGVYEQYF.